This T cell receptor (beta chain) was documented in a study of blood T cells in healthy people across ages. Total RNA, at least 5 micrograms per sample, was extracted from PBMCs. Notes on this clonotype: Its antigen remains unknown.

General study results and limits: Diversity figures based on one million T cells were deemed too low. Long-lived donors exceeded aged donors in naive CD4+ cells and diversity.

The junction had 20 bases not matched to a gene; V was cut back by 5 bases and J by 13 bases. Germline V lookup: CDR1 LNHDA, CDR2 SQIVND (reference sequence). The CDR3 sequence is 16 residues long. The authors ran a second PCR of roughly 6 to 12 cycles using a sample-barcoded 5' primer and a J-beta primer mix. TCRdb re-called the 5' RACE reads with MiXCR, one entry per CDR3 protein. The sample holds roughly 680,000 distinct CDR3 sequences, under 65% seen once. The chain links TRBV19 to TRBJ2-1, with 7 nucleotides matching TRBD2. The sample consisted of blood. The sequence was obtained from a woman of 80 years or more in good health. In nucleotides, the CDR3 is TGTGCCAGTAGTGGGGCACGCGGGGGAATCCAAGAGACCCAGTTCTTC. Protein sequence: CASSGARGGIQETQFF.